This T cell receptor (beta chain) was sequenced for a study of shared clonotypes between healthy human individuals. Data came from immunoSEQ multiplex PCR; TCRdb stores just in-frame clones and leaves some out. Found here are 600,000 to 750,000 clones, 90% of them singletons; the top ten hold about 34%. The study, taken as a whole, reports: Expectations were that clonotype sharing among donors would be affected by sequencing depth. When naive CD4 clonotypes were compared across a few donors, around 5% were shared.

Points on this clone: The target antigen is unknown.

CDR3 length: 13 residues. V shed 9 bases and J shed 5 bases, with 17 bases lying between them. Looked up from germline, CDR1 is SGHTS and CDR2 is YDEGEE. This sequence was found in a man younger than 30 in good health. Some clones in this sample may be carry-over from other donors' samples. The sequencing input was memory CD8+ T cells from PBMCs. The sample's subset: CD45RO+ cells pooled with CCR7-negative TemRA cells. The chain joins TRBV5-8 to TRBJ1-2; D gene ambiguous. The CDR3, as DNA: TGTGCCACGGTTCCGACGGGGTGGTATGGCTACACCTTC. Its protein is CATVPTGWYGYTF.